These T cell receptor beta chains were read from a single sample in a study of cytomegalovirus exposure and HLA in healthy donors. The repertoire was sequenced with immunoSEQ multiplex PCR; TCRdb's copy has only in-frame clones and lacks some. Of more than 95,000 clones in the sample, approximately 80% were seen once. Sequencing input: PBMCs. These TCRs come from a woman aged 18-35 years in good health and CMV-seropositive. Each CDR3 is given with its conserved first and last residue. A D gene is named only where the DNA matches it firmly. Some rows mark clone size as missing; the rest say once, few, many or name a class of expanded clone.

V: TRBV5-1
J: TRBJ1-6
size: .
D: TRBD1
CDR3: CASSLGGTGHSPLHF
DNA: TGCGCCAGCAGCTTGGGCGGGACAGGCCATTCACCCCTCCACTTT

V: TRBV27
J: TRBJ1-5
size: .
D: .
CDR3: CASSPTLGGRYNQPQHF
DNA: TGTGCCAGCAGTCCGACCCTGGGAGGCAGATACAATCAGCCCCAGCATTTT

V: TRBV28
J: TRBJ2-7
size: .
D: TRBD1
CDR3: CASSSGGTGTYEQYF
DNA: TGTGCCAGCAGCTCAGGCGGGACAGGGACCTACGAGCAGTACTTC

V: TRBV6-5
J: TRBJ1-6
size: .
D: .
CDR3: CASSYSGGAYNSPLHF
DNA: TGTGCCAGCAGTTACTCTGGGGGCGCCTATAATTCACCCCTCCACTTT

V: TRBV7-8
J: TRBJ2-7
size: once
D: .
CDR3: CASSTETSRDEQYF
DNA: TGTGCCAGCAGCACGGAGACTAGTCGGGACGAGCAGTACTTC

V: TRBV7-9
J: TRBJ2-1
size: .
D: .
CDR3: CASRSGGYNEQFF
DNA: TGTGCCAGCAGATCAGGAGGATACAATGAGCAGTTCTTC

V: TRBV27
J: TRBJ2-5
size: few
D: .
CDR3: CATRGAEETQYF
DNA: TGTGCCACCAGGGGGGCAGAAGAGACCCAGTACTTC

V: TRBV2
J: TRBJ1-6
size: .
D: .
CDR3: CASAQGINSPLHF
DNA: TGTGCCAGCGCTCAGGGGATCAATTCACCCCTCCACTTT

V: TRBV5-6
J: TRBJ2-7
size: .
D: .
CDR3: CASSLGSSVYEQYF
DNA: TGTGCCAGCAGCCTAGGAAGTAGCGTCTACGAGCAGTACTTC

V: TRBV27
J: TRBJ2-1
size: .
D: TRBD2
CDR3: CASSSRGTSRYNEQFF
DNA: TGTGCCAGCAGTTCCCGAGGGACTAGCAGGTACAATGAGCAGTTCTTC

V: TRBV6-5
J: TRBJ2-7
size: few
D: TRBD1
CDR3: CASSFGQGADEQYF
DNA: TGTGCCAGCAGTTTCGGACAGGGGGCGGACGAGCAGTACTTC

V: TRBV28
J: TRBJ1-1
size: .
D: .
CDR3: CASSFRVEAFF
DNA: TGTGCCAGCAGTTTCCGGGTTGAAGCTTTCTTT

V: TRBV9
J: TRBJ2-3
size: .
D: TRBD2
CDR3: CASSPTSGSADTQYF
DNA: TGTGCCAGCAGCCCGACTAGCGGGAGCGCAGATACGCAGTATTTT

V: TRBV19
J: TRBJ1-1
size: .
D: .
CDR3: CASSTDRRNTEAFF
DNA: TGTGCCAGTAGTACGGACAGAAGGAACACTGAAGCTTTCTTT

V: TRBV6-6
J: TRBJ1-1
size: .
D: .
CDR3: CASSHGITEAFF
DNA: TGTGCCAGCAGCCACGGGATCACTGAAGCTTTCTTT

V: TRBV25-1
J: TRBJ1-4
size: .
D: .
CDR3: CASSEYIGGGVFEKLFF
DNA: TGTGCCAGCAGTGAATATATTGGTGGGGGGGTCTTTGAAAAACTGTTTTTT

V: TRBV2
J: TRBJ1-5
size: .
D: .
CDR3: CASSDPSAWNQPQHF
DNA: TGTGCCAGCAGTGACCCGAGTGCGTGGAATCAGCCCCAGCATTTT

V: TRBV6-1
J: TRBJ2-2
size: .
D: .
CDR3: CASSESSEGATGELFF
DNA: TGTGCCAGCAGTGAAAGTTCGGAGGGGGCCACCGGGGAGCTGTTTTTT

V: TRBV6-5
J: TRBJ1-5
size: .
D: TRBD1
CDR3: CASQFSTGTNQPQHF
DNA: TGTGCCAGCCAATTTTCGACAGGGACCAATCAGCCCCAGCATTTT

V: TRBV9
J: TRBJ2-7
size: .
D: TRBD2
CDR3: CASSPHGTSGYEQYF
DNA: TGTGCCAGCAGCCCCCATGGGACTAGCGGCTACGAGCAGTACTTC

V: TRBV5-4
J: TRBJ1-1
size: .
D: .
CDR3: CASSLGYRGNPEAFF
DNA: TGTGCCAGCAGCTTGGGATATAGGGGGAACCCTGAAGCTTTCTTT

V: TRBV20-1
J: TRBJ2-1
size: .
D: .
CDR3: CSASWSNEQFF
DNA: TGCAGTGCCTCATGGAGCAATGAGCAGTTCTTC

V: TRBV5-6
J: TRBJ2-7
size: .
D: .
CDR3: CASSLAPGDEQYF
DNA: TGTGCCAGCAGCTTGGCGCCGGGGGACGAGCAGTACTTC

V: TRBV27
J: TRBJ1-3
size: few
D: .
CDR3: CASSQGNTIYF
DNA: TGTGCCAGCAGTCAGGGAAACACCATATATTTT

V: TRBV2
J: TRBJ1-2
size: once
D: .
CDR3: CASSERWGRGNGYTF
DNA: TGTGCCAGCAGTGAACGTTGGGGCAGGGGTAATGGCTACACCTTC

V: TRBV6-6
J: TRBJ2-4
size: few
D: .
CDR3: CASSYENGDSQNIQYF
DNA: TGTGCCAGCAGTTACGAGAATGGGGACTCCCAAAACATTCAGTACTTC

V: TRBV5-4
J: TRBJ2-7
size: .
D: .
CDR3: CASSLRGGMGYEQYF
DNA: TGTGCCAGCAGCTTGCGCGGCGGGATGGGTTACGAGCAGTACTTC

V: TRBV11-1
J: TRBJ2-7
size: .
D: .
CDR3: CASSLGAVGEQYF
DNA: TGTGCCAGCAGCTTAGGTGCGGTGGGCGAGCAGTACTTC

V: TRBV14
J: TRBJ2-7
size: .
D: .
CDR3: CASSQVSGVEQYF
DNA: TGTGCCAGCAGCCAAGTATCCGGGGTCGAGCAGTACTTC

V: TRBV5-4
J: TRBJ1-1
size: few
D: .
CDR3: CASSLADPGRSRAEAFF
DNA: TGTGCCAGCAGCTTGGCTGATCCAGGGAGGTCCAGGGCTGAAGCTTTCTTT

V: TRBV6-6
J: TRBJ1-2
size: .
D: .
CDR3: CASSLVGGEGYTF
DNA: TGTGCCAGCAGCTTGGTGGGGGGGGAGGGCTACACCTTC

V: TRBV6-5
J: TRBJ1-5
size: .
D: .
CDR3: CASSPNGGHQPQHF
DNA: TGTGCCAGCAGCCCCAACGGCGGTCATCAGCCCCAGCATTTT

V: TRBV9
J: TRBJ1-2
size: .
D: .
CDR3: CASSPALTGGYGYTF
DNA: TGTGCCAGCAGCCCTGCCCTGACCGGGGGCTATGGCTACACCTTC

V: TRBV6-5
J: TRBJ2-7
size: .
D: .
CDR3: CASSYSGTLDYEQYF
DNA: TGTGCCAGCAGTTACTCCGGGACTCTAGACTACGAGCAGTACTTC

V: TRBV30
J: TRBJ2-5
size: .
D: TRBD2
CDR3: CAWRTSGRLGETQYF
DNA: TGTGCCTGGAGGACTAGCGGGAGGTTGGGAGAGACCCAGTACTTC

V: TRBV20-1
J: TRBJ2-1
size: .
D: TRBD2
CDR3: CSGQREAEQFF
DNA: TGCAGTGGCCAGCGGGAAGCTGAGCAGTTCTTC

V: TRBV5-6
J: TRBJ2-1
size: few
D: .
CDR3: CASSLVAEQFF
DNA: TGTGCCAGCAGCTTGGTGGCTGAGCAGTTCTTC

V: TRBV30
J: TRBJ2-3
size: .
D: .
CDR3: CAWSSTSTDTQYF
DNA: TGTGCCTGGAGTTCGACAAGCACAGATACGCAGTATTTT

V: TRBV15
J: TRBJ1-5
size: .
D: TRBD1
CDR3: CATSGATGYNQPQHF
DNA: TGTGCCACCAGCGGGGCGACAGGGTATAATCAGCCCCAGCATTTT

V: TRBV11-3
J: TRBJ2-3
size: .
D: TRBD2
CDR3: CASSSGLAGETDTQYF
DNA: TGTGCCAGCAGCTCAGGACTAGCGGGAGAGACAGATACGCAGTATTTT

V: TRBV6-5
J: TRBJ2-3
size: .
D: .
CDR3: CASSPKGSDTQYF
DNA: TGTGCCAGCAGCCCGAAGGGGTCAGATACGCAGTATTTT

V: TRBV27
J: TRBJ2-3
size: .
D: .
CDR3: CASSLSVSRTDTQYF
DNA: TGTGCCAGCAGTTTATCGGTCAGTCGCACAGATACGCAGTATTTT

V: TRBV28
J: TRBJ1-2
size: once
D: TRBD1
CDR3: CASSSSGGAVDGYTF
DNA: TGTGCCAGCAGTTCCTCAGGGGGCGCAGTAGATGGCTACACCTTC

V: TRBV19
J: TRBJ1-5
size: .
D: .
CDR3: CASSVEGGQPQHF
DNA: TGTGCCAGTAGTGTGGAGGGCGGGCAGCCCCAGCATTTT

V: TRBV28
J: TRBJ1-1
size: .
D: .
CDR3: CASSQRQVLAFF
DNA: TGTGCCAGCAGCCAGAGACAGGTTTTAGCTTTCTTT

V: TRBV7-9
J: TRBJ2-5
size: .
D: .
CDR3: CASSLDTETQYF
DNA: TGTGCCAGCAGCTTAGACACGGAGACCCAGTACTTC

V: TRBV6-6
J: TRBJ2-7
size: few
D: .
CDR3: CASSPEGEEQYF
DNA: TGTGCCAGCAGTCCCGAGGGGGAGGAGCAGTACTTC

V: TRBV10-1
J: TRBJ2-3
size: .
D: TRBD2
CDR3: CASSGLAGDPDTQYF
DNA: TGCGCCAGCAGCGGACTAGCGGGAGACCCAGATACGCAGTATTTT

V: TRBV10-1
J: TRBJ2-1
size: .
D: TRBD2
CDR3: CASSDLRERNEQFF
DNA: TGCGCCAGCAGTGACCTGCGGGAGAGGAATGAGCAGTTCTTC

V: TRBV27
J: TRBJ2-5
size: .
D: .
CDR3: CASSLGFGGQESQYF
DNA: TGTGCCAGCAGTTTAGGTTTCGGAGGCCAAGAGAGCCAGTACTTC

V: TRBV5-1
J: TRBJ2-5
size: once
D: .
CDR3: CASSTQGQISQETQYF
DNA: TGCGCCAGCAGCACTCAGGGTCAGATCTCCCAAGAGACCCAGTACTTC

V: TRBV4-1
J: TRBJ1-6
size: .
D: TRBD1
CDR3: CASSQAQGNSPLHF
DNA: TGCGCCAGCAGCCAAGCACAGGGGAATTCACCCCTCCACTTT

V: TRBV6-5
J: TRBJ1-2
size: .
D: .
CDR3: CASSYSGALGYGYTF
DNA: TGTGCCAGCAGTTACTCGGGGGCTCTTGGCTATGGCTACACCTTC